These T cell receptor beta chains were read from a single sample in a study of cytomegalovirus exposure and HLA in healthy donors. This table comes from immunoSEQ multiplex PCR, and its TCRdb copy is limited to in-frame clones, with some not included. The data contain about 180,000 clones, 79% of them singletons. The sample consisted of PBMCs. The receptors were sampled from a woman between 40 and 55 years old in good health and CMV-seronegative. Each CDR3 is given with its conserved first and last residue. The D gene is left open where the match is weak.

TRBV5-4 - CASSLVGRVVSGYTF
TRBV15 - CATSRDRTSRNSYNEQFF
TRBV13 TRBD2 CASKIRGGPADTQYF
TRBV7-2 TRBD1 CASRKRDRGADTQYF
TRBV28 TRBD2 CASSLGLAGGGETQYF
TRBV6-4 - CASSDGGNTGELFF
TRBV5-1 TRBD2 CASSSPLAGGLNEQFF
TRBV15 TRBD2 CATSRSGLADGEQYF
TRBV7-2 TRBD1 CASSLGDRDRDTQYF
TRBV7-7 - CASSPRDYNEQFF
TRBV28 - CASSSGHRGQPQHF